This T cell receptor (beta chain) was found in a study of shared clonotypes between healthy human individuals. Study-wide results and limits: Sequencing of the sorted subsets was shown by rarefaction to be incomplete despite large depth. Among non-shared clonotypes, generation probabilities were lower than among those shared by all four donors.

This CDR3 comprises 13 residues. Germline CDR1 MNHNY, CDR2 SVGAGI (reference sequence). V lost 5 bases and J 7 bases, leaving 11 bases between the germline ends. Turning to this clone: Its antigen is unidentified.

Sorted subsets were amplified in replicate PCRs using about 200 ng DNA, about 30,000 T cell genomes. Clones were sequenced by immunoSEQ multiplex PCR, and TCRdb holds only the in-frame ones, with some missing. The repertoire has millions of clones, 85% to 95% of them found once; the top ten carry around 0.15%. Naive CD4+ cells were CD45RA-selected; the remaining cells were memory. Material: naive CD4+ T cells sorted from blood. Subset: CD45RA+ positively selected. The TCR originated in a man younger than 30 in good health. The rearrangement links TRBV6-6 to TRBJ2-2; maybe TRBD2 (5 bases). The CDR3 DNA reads TGTGCCAGCAGTCCGGACTTCGGCGGGGAGCTGTTTTTT. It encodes CASSPDFGGELFF.